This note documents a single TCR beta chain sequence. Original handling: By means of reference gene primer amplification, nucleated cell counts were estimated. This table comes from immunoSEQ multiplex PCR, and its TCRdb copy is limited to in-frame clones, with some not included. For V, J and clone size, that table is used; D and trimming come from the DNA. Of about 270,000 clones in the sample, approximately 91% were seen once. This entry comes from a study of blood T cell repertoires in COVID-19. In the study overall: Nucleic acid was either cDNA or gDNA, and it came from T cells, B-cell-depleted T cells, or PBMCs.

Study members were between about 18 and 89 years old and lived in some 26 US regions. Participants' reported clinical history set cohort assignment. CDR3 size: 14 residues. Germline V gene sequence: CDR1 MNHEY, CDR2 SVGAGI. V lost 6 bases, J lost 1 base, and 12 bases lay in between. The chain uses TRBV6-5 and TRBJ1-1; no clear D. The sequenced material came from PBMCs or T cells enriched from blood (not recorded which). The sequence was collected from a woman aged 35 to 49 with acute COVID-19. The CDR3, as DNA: TGTGCCAGCAGCTCCGGGGTGGGGAACACTGAAGCTTTCTTT. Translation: CASSSGVGNTEAFF.